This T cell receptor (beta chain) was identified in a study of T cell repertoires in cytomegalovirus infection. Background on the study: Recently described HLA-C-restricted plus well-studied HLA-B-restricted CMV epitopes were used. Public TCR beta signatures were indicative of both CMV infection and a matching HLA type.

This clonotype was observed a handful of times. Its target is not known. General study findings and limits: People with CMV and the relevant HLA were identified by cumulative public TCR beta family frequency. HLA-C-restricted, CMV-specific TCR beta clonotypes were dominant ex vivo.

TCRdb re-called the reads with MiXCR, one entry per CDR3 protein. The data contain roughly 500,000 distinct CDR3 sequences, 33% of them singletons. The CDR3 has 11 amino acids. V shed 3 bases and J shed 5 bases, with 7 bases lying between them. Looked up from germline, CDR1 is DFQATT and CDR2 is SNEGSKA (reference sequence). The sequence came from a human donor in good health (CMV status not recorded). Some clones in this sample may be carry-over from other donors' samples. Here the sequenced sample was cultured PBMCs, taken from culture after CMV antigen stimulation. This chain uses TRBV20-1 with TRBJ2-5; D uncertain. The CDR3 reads CSARVVETQYF. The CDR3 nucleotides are TGCAGTGCTAGGGTCGTGGAGACCCAGTACTTC.